What follows describes a single T cell receptor (beta chain). V lost 4 bases, J lost 7 bases, and 12 bases stayed unmatched. The CDR3 extends over 15 amino acids. Germline values: CDR1 MDHEN, CDR2 SYDVKM. The data stem from a study of control samples from healthy donors and cancer patients. Measured with immunoSEQ multiplex PCR; TCRdb has only the in-frame clones, and not every one. Of roughly 450,000 clones listed, about 93% were seen once; the top ten hold over 5.5%. This receptor was taken from a man aged 35 to 55 with head and neck cancer. The sample taken for sequencing was PBMCs. This chain connects TRBV28 to TRBJ2-7; TRBD1 matches 8 bases. The CDR3 reads CASSSSQTGAEEQYF. The CDR3 DNA is TGTGCCAGCAGTTCCTCCCAGACAGGGGCCGAGGAGCAGTACTTC.